This record covers a single T cell receptor (beta chain). Antigen unknown. MiXCR, run by TCRdb on the reads, gives a single entry per CDR3 protein. Of some 280,000 distinct CDR3 sequences in the sample, roughly an eighth are singletons; the top ten hold around 9.5%. Germline V gene lookup returns CDR1 SQVTM and CDR2 ANQGSEA. CDR3 length: 16 residues. Trimming left V 2 bases short and J 1 base short, with 17 bases between. The source of the sample is a study of T cell repertoires in cytomegalovirus infection. Study-level information: Carrying CMV and the relevant HLA type showed in public TCR beta signatures.

Study results and limitations: In two of eight donors, the top clonotype was HLA-C-restricted CMV-specific. Cumulated frequencies of public TCR beta families served to identify carriers of CMV plus the relevant HLA.

Sequencing was performed on PBMCs. This chain uses TRBV29-1 with TRBJ1-1; tentatively, D is TRBD1 (5 bases). This TCR derives from a human donor in good health (CMV status not recorded). Some clones in this sample may be carry-over from other donors' samples. The CDR3 region has the DNA TGCAGCGTTGAATCAGGGATGGGGATGGGGAACACTGAAGCTTTCTTT. It is translated as CSVESGMGMGNTEAFF.